The 16 T cell receptor beta chains below all came from one sample that was sequenced in a study of human T cells and chemical hapten exposure. Sample time point: pre-sensitization, week 0. Documented treatment: therapeutic diphenylcyclopropenone sensitization with weekly scalp DPC. TCRdb ran MiXCR on the RACE reads and lists one entry per CDR3 protein. The table lists approximately 400,000 distinct CDR3 sequences, 5.1% of them singletons. Sequenced material: whole blood, taken in connection with sensitization to the hapten diphenylcyclopropenone (DPC). The source is a woman between 50 and 59 years old with alopecia areata. Some clones in this sample may be carry-over from other donors' samples.

The V gene is TRBV5-1, the J gene TRBJ1-6, with a possible D match to TRBD1 (6 bases). Looked up from germline, CDR1 is SGHRS and CDR2 is YFSETQ. The CDR3 contains 15 residues. V lost 6 bases and J lost 10, with 20 bases in between. CDR3 nucleotide sequence: TGCGCCAGCAAGACTGAAACAGGGTCCCTATCACCCCTCCACTTT. This sequence encodes CASKTETGSLSPLHF.

This clonotype was counted many times. V gene TRBV28 combines with J gene TRBJ2-7; no reliable D call. CDR1 and CDR2 from the germline V gene are MDHEN and SYDVKM. The V end was cut by 3 bases, the J end by 0 bases, with 6 bases between. This CDR3 comprises 13 residues. The CDR3 region is CASSFTASYEQYF. The CDR3 bases are TGTGCCAGCAGTTTCACAGCCTCCTACGAGCAGTACTTC.

This clonotype was found many times. This chain links TRBV9 with TRBJ2-3, with D possibly being TRBD2 (7 bases). Trimming removed 7 bases at V and 3 bases at J, with 15 bases between. The CDR3 has 14 residues. Germline CDR1 and CDR2: SGDLS and YYNGEE. The CDR3 nucleotides are TGTGCCAGCGGGCCGGGGGGCCGTACAGATACGCAGTATTTT. Translated: CASGPGGRTDTQYF. The full variable domain, its missing parts supplied by reference TRBV9 and TRBJ2-3, is DSGVTQTPKHLITATGQRVTLRCSPRSGDLSVYWYQQSLDQGLQFLIQYYNGEERAKGNILERFSAQQFPDLHSELNLSSLELGDSALYFCASGPGGRTDTQYFGPGTRLTVL.

The table lists this clonotype with a few counts. The genes are TRBV9 and TRBJ2-1; D could derive from TRBD1 or TRBD2 (6 bases each). Trimming stripped 7 bases from V and 9 bases from J, with 23 bases between. The germline CDR1 and CDR2 sequences are SGDLS and YYNGEE. The CDR3 totals 15 residues. The CDR3 bases are TGTGCCAGCGAATCCCACGGGGGCGGGGTGGGTGAGCAGTTCTTC. It encodes CASESHGGGVGEQFF.

The genes are TRBV15 and TRBJ1-5, with 8 bases fitting TRBD1. This CDR3 spans 15 amino acids. The J segment lost 5 bases and the V segment lost 0 bases, leaving 3 bases of the junction unmatched. Per germline, CDR1 LNHNV and CDR2 YYDKDF (reference sequence). The CDR3 loop reads CATSRDGQGDQPQHF. CDR3 sequence (DNA): TGTGCCACCAGCAGAGATGGACAGGGCGATCAGCCCCAGCATTTT.

CDR3 protein: CASSLQRGGQFF. In DNA, the CDR3 is TGTGCCAGCAGTTTACAAAGAGGAGGGCAGTTCTTC. The rearrangement joins TRBV12-3 or TRBV12-4 to TRBJ2-1; tentative D call: TRBD2 (5 bases). There are 12 residues in the CDR3. Trimming left V 2 bases short and J 12 bases short, with 11 bases between.

This clonotype has just a few counts. The V and J genes are TRBV20-1 and TRBJ2-7; D call uncertain. The CDR3 has 13 residues. The germline V gene encodes CDR1 DFQATT and CDR2 SNEGSKA (reference sequence). The V gene lost 5 bases and the J gene lost 2 bases, with 13 bases spanning the gap. This chain's CDR3 is CSALDRVTYEQYF. The CDR3 DNA is TGCAGTGCTTTGGATAGGGTAACCTACGAGCAGTACTTC.

The chain couples TRBV2 to TRBJ1-3; weak D call: TRBD1 (6 bases). There are 16 residues in the CDR3. The germline V and J ends were trimmed by 6 bases and 0 bases, with 15 bases remaining between them. Germline lookup yields CDR1 SNHLY and CDR2 FYNNEI. The CDR3 coding sequence is TGTGCCAGCAGGGTACAGGGACCCCCCTCTGGAAACACCATATATTTT. Translation gives CASRVQGPPSGNTIYF.

This clonotype has a count of ten or more. This sequence joins TRBV6-5 and TRBJ2-1, with D uncertain. Germline V gives CDR1 MNHEY, CDR2 SVGAGI. The CDR3 totals 14 residues. Trimming shortened V by 2 bases and J by 0 bases, and 5 bases separated the two germline ends. CDR3 loop: CASSYSDSYNEQFF. The CDR3 DNA follows: TGTGCCAGCAGTTACAGTGACTCCTACAATGAGCAGTTCTTC.

The V call is TRBV5-1, the J call TRBJ2-5; D is unresolved. V lost 6 bases and J 4 bases, leaving 10 bases between the germline ends. The CDR3 extends over 12 amino acids. Germline V gene data show CDR1 as SGHRS and CDR2 as YFSETQ. The CDR3 nucleotides are TGCGCCAGCACCCTTTACGGAGAGACCCAGTACTTC. This codes for CASTLYGETQYF.

This clonotype was seen ten or more times. The chain recombines TRBV7-2 with TRBJ2-6; D is perhaps TRBD2 (6 bases). Trimming removed 5 bases from V and 3 bases from J, with 8 bases in between. Germline V CDR1 and CDR2: SGHTA, FQGNSA. The CDR3 contains 14 residues. The DNA for the CDR3 is TGTGCCAGCAGCCGGGGAGGTGGGGCCAACGTCCTGACTTTC. Residues: CASSRGGGANVLTF.

This clonotype showed up many times. The gene calls are TRBV18 and TRBJ2-4; 9 bases are shared with TRBD2. This CDR3 contains 15 residues. Germline V gives CDR1 KGHSH, CDR2 LQKENI. The junction had 8 bases not matched to a gene; V was cut back by 3 bases and J by 8 bases. CDR3 region: CASSPPSGRRDIQYF. DNA for the CDR3: TGTGCCAGCTCACCGCCCAGCGGGAGGAGGGACATTCAGTACTTC. The full variable domain, with the rest looked up from reference TRBV18 and TRBJ2-4, is NAGVMQNPRHLVRRRGQEARLRCSPMKGHSHVYWYRQLPEEGLKFMVYLQKENIIDESGMPKERFSAEFPKEGPSILRIQQVVRGDSAAYFCASSPPSGRRDIQYFGAGTRLSVL.

This clonotype was found many times. The V gene is TRBV28, the J gene TRBJ2-1; maybe TRBD2 (6 bases). The germline V and J ends were trimmed by 3 bases and 0 bases, with 12 bases remaining between them. Germline lookup yields CDR1 MDHEN and CDR2 SYDVKM. The CDR3 length is 16 residues. CDR3 in amino acids: CASSLSGGSSYNEQFF. In nucleotides, the CDR3 is TGTGCCAGCAGTTTGAGCGGAGGGAGCTCCTACAATGAGCAGTTCTTC.

This clonotype was found many times. The chain's CDR3 is CAISGGRYGYTF. In nucleotides, the CDR3 is TGTGCCATCAGTGGGGGACGGTATGGCTACACCTTC. The chain employs TRBV10-3 and TRBJ1-2, with D possibly TRBD1 on 5 matching bases. V lost 4 bases and J 5 bases, leaving 8 bases between the germline ends. Per germline, CDR1 ENHRY and CDR2 SYGVKD. CDR3 length equals 12 residues.

This clonotype was counted only a few times. V usage is TRBV12-3 or TRBV12-4 and J usage is TRBJ2-1; 15 bases are shared with TRBD2. CDR3 length: 15 amino acids. Trimming at V came to 5 bases and at J to 8 bases, leaving 4 bases not matched to a gene. CDR3 residues: CASSAGLAGGDEQFF. The CDR3 bases are TGTGCCAGCAGTGCTGGACTAGCGGGAGGGGATGAGCAGTTCTTC.

This clonotype was detected many times. The gene calls are TRBV5-6 and TRBJ2-7, with no clear D. This CDR3 is 14 amino acids long. CDR1 SGHDT and CDR2 YYEEEE come from the germline V gene. Trimming left V 4 bases short and J 0 bases short, with 11 bases between. For the CDR3, the DNA is TGTGCCAGCAGCCCCTACAAGAGCTCCTACGAGCAGTACTTC. It is translated as CASSPYKSSYEQYF.